This TCR beta chain was documented in a study of T-cell memory formation after mild COVID-19. Looking at the study overall: The study found TCR clusters largely donor specific.

V dropped 3 bases and J dropped 8; count of bases not matched to a gene: 4. The length of the CDR3 is 13 residues. From germline, CDR1 is SGHKS and CDR2 YYEKEE (reference sequence). Study-level results: Most CD4+ clones that shrank were in CM and EM, while CD8+ ones turned up in EMRA.

The sample holds a few counts of this clonotype. What it recognizes is unknown. TCRdb re-analysed the 5' RACE reads in MiXCR, keeping a single row per CDR3 protein. The sample carries about 250,000 distinct CDR3 sequences, 15% recorded once. The V gene is TRBV5-5, the J gene TRBJ1-2; 10 bases map to TRBD1. Sample: PBMCs or a T cell subset sorted from them (not recorded which). The receptor was derived from an adult woman who had mild COVID-19 (a few samples of this study predate the infection). Cell type and time point are not known. CDR3 region: CASSSRTGGGYTF. As DNA, the CDR3 is TGTGCCAGCAGCTCCCGGACAGGGGGAGGCTACACCTTC. Full variable domain (outside the CDR3, taken from reference TRBV5-5 and TRBJ1-2): DAGVTQSPTHLIKTRGQQVTLRCSPISGHKSVSWYQQVLGQGPQFIFQYYEKEERGRGNFPDRFSARQFPNYSSELNVNALLLGDSALYLCASSSRTGGGYTFGSGTRLTVV.